By sample share, the clone carrying this T cell receptor beta chain is medium-sized. Its matching antigen is unknown. Only in-frame clones appear in the TCRdb table, and some are missing; sequencing was by immunoSEQ multiplex PCR. In the table there are around 10,000 clones, around 60% of which are singletons. The data were taken from a study of tumor-infiltrating lymphocytes in localized non-small cell lung cancer. Study at large: The cohort mixed smokers and never-smokers, several histologies, and some post-neoadjuvant-chemotherapy samples. Broader study findings: IM1 and IM2 tumors showed no difference in T-cell fraction.

V lost 7 bases and J 9 bases, leaving 10 bases between the germline ends. The CDR3 extends over 12 amino acids. The germline gives CDR1 MNHNS, CDR2 SASEGT. The chain has TRBV6-1 and TRBJ1-6; the D gene is possibly TRBD1 (6 bases). This TCR derives from a human donor with non-small cell lung cancer. Sample: lung tumor tissue. CDR3 amino acids: CASTQGTSPLHF. The CDR3 DNA follows: TGTGCCAGCACCCAGGGGACTTCACCCCTCCACTTT.